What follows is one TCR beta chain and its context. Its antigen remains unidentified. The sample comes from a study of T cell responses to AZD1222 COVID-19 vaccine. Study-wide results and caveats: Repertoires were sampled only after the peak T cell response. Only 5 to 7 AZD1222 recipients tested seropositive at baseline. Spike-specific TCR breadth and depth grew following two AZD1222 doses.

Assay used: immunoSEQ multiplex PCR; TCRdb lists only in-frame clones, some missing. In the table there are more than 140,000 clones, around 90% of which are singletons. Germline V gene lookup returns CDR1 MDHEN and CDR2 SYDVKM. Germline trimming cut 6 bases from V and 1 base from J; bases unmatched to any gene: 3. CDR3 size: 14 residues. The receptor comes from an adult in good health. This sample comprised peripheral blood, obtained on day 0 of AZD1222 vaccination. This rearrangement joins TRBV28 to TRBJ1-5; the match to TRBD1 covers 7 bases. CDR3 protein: CASRPGGSNQPQHF. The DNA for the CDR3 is TGTGCCAGCAGACCAGGGGGGAGCAATCAGCCCCAGCATTTT.